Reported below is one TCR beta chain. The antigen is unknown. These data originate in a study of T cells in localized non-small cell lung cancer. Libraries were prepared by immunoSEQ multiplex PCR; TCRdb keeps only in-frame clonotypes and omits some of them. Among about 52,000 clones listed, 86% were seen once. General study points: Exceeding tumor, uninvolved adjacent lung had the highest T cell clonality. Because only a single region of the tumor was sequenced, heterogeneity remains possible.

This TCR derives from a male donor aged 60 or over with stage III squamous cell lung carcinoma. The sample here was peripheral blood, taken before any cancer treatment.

The CDR3 nucleotides read TGTGCCAGCAGCGTAGCGTCGGACGGCCAGTATGAAAAACTGTTTTTT. The encoded protein is CASSVASDGQYEKLFF. The gene calls are TRBV9 and TRBJ1-4; D is unclear. V gave up 0 bases and J gave up 6 bases, with 15 bases separating them. The CDR3 runs to 16 residues. The germline V gene encodes CDR1 SGDLS and CDR2 YYNGEE.